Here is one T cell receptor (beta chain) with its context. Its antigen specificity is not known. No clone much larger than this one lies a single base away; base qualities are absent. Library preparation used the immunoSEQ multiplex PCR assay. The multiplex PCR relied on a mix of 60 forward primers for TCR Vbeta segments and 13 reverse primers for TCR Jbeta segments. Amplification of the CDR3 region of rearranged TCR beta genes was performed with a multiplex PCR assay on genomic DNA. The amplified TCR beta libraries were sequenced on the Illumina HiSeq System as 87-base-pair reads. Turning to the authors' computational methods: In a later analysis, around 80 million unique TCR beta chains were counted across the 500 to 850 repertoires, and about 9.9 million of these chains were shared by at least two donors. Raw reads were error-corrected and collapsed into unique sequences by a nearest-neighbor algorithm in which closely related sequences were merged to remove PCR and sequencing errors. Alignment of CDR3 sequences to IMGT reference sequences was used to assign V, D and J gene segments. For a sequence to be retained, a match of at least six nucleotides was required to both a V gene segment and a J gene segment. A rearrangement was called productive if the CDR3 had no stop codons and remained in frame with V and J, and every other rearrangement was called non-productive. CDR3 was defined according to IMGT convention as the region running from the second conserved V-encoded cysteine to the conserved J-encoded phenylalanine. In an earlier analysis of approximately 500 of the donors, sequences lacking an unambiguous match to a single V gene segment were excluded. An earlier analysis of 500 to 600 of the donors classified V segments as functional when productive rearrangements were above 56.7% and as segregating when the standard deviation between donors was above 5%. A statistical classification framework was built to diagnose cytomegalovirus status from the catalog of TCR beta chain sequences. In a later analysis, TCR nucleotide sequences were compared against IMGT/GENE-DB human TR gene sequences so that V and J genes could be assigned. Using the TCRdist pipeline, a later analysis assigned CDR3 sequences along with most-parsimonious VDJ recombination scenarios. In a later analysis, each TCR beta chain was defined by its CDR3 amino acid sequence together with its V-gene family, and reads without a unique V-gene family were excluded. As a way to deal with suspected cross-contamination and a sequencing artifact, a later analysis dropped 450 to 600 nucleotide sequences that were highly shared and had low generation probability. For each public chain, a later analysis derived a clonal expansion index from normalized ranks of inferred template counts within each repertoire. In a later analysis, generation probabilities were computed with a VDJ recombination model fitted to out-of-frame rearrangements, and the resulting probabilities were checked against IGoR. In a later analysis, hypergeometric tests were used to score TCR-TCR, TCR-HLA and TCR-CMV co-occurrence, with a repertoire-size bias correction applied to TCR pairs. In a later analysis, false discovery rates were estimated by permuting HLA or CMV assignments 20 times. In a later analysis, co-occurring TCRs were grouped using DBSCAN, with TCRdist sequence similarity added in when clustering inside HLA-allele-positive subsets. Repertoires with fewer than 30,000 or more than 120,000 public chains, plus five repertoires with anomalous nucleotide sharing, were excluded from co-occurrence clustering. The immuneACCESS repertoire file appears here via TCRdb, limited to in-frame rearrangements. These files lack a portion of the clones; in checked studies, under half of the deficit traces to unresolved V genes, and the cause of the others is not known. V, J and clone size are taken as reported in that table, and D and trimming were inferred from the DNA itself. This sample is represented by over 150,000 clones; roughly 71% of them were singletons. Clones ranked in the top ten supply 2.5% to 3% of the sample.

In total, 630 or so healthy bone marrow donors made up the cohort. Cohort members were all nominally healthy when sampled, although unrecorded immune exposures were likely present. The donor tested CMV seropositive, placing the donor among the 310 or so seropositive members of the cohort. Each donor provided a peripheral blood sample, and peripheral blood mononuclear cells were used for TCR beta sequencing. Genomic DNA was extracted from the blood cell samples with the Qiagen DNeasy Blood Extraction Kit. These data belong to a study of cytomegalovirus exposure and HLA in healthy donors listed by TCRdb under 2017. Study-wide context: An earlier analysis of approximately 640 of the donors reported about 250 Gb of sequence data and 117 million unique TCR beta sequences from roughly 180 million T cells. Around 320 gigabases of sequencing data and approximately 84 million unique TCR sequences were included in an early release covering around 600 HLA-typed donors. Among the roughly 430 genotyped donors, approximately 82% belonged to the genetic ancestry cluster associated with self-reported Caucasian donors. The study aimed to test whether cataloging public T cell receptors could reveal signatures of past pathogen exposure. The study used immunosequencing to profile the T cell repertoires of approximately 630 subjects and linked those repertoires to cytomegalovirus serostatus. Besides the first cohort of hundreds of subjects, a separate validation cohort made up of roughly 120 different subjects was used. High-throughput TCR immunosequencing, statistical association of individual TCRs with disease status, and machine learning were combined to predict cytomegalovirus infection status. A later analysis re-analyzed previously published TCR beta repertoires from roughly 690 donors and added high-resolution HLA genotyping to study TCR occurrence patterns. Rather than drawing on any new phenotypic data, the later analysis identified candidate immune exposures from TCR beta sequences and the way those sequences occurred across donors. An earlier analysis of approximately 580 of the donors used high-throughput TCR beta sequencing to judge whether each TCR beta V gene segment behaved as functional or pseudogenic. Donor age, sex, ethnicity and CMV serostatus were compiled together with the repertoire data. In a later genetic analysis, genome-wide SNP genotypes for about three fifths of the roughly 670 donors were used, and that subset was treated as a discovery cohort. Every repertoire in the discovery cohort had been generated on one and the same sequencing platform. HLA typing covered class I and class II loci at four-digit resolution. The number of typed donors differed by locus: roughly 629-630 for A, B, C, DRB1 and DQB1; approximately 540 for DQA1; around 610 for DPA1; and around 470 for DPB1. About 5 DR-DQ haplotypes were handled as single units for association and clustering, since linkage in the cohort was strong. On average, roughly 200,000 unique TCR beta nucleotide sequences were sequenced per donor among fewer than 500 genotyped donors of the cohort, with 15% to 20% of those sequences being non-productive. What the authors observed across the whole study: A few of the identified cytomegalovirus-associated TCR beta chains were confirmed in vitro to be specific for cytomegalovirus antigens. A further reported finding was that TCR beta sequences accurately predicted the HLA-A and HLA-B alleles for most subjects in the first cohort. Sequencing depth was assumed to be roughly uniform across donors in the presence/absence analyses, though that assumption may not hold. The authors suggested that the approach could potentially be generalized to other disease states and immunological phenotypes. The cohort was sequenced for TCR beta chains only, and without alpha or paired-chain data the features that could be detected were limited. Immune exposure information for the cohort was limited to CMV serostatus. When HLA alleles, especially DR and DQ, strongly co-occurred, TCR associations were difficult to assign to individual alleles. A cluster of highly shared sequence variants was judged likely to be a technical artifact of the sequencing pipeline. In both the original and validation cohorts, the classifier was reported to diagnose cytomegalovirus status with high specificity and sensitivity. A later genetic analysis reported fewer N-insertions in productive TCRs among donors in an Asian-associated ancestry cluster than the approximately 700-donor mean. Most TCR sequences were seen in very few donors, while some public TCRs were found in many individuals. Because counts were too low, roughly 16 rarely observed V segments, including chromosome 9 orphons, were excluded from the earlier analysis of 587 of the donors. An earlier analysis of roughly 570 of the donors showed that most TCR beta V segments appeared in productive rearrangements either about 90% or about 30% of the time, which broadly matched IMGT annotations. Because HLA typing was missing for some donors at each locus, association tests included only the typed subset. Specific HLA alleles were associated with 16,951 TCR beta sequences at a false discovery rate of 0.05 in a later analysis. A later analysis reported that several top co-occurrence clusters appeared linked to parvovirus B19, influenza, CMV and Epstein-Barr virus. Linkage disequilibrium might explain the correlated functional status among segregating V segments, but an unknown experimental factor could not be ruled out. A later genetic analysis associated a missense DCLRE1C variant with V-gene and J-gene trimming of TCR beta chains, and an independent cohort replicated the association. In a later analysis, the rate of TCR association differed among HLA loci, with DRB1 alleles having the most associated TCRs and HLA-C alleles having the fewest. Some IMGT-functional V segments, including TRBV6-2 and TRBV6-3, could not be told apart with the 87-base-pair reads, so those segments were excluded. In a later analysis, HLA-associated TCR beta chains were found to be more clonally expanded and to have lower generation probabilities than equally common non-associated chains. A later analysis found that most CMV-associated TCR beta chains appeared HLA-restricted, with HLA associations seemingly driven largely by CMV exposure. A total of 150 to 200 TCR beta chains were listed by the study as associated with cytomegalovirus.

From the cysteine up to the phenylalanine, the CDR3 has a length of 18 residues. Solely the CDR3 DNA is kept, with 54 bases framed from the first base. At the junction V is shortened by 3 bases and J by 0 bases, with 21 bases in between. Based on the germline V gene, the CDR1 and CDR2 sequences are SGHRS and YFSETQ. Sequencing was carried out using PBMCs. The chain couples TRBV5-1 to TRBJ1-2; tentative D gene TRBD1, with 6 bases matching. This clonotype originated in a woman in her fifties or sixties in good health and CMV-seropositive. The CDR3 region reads CASSSANLGAASNYGYTF. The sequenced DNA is TGCGCCAGCAGCTCGGCAAACTTGGGGGCCGCTTCTAACTATGGCTACACCTTC.